This is a list of T cell receptor beta chains from one sample in a study of T cell responses to AZD1222 COVID-19 vaccine. Sequencing used immunoSEQ multiplex PCR; TCRdb keeps in-frame clones, though not all of them. The sample carries around 160,000 clones, under 95% recorded once. The specimen comprised peripheral blood, sampled on day 0 of AZD1222 vaccination. The origin of the receptors is an adult in good health. CDR3s include the opening cysteine and the closing phenylalanine or tryptophan.

v_gene	j_gene	CDR3aa
TRBV9	TRBJ1-1	CASSVHLSGTEAFF
TRBV4-1	TRBJ1-4	CASSQPRQGGEKLFF
TRBV9	TRBJ2-3	CASSLNEGGRTDTQYF
TRBV5-3	TRBJ2-7	CARSYHPWEYF
TRBV2	TRBJ2-1	CASRAGTSFYEQFF
TRBV2	TRBJ2-3	CASGPSGDTQYF
TRBV11-3	TRBJ2-1	CASTNYEQFF
TRBV6-5	TRBJ1-4	CASSYTRDEKLFF
TRBV5-4	TRBJ1-1	CASSRDRVRETFF
TRBV6-5	TRBJ1-2	CASSYSRDLGGYTF
TRBV19	TRBJ2-5	CASSIRFGETQYF
TRBV30	TRBJ1-2	CAWRDKRLYGYTF
TRBV5-8	TRBJ2-7	CASSLRGVYEQYF
TRBV19	TRBJ1-1	CASSIFSLNTEAFF
TRBV7-9	TRBJ1-2	CASSLEGGRYGYTF
TRBV5-4	TRBJ1-2	CASSQGQLYGYTF
TRBV6-1	TRBJ2-7	CASSELRLGAYEQYF
TRBV5-4	TRBJ2-3	CASSLRQGADTQYF
TRBV11-2	TRBJ2-7	CASSLTTLSYF
TRBV6-6	TRBJ2-7	CASSYLDIYEQYF
TRBV9	TRBJ1-1	CASSVDSLRTEAFF
TRBV2	TRBJ2-1	CASSVTSGRAHEQFF
TRBV29-1	TRBJ2-5	CSVFRTAQETQYF
TRBV11-2	TRBJ2-2	CASRGGVGELFF
TRBV11-2	TRBJ2-1	CASSYILSYNEQFF
TRBV2	TRBJ1-6	CASKGRVGSPLHF
TRBV2	TRBJ2-5	CASSVVRGATQYF
TRBV9	TRBJ2-3	CASSVGDTQYF
TRBV3-1/TRBV3-2	TRBJ1-2	CASSPSSPYGYTF
TRBV4-2	TRBJ1-1	CASNYGTQSNTEAFF
TRBV11-3	TRBJ2-7	CASSSQASYEQYF
TRBV18	TRBJ2-1	CASSPRLAGDHEQFF
TRBV6-5	TRBJ1-1	CASTRTGVNTEAFF